The next 8 T cell receptor beta chains were all read from a single sample in a study of cytomegalovirus exposure and HLA in healthy donors. The PCR ran on 60 Vbeta and 13 Jbeta primers. The assay was immunoSEQ multiplex PCR, and TCRdb's table has in-frame clones only and misses some. The sample has 150,000 to 200,000 clones. Sequenced material: PBMCs. These receptors were collected from a man aged 30 to 45 in good health and CMV-seronegative.

The chain couples TRBV19 to TRBJ1-5; D perhaps matches TRBD1 (5 bases). This CDR3 contains 15 residues. V dropped 4 bases and J dropped 5 bases, with 15 bases sitting between them. Germline V gives CDR1 LNHDA, CDR2 SQIVND (reference sequence). The CDR3 nucleotides read TGTGCCAGTAGTAAAGGGAAGGGGTTCGATCAGCCCCAGCATTTT. The encoded protein is CASSKGKGFDQPQHF. Full variable domain (remainder filled in from reference TRBV19 and TRBJ1-5): DGGITQSPKYLFRKEGQNVTLSCEQNLNHDAMYWYRQDPGQGLRLIYYSQIVNDFQKGDIAEGYSVSREKKESFPLTVTSAQKNPTAFYLCASSKGKGFDQPQHFGDGTRLSIL.

This rearrangement joins TRBV30 to TRBJ2-1; 9 nucleotides line up with TRBD2. The CDR3 sequence is 16 residues long. With 5 bases clipped from V and 4 bases from J, the junction kept 12 bases outside the gene matches. The germline V gene has CDR1 GTSNPN and CDR2 SVGIG (reference sequence). The CDR3 DNA reads as TGTGCCTGGGTCCCTGATATAGCGGGGGTATACAATGAGCAGTTCTTC. Protein: CAWVPDIAGVYNEQFF. The full variable domain, rest sourced from reference TRBV30 and TRBJ2-1, is SQTIHQWPATLVQPVGSPLSLECTVEGTSNPNLYWYRQAAGRGLQLLFYSVGIGQISSEVPQNLSASRPQDRQFILSSKKLLLSDSGFYLCAWVPDIAGVYNEQFFGPGTRLTVL.

This rearrangement joins TRBV10-3 to TRBJ1-1; D is ambiguous. Looked up from germline, CDR1 is ENHRY and CDR2 is SYGVKD. This CDR3 has 15 amino acids. V shed 6 bases and J shed 2 bases, with 16 bases lying between them. The CDR3, as DNA: TGTGCCATCAGCTCGATTATGAGGTTAAACACTGAAGCTTTCTTT. It is translated as CAISSIMRLNTEAFF.

A word on this clone: At the DNA level, this CDR3 is encoded by other sequences in the same sample as well. V and J are TRBV6-4 and TRBJ1-5; D is unclear. Per the germline V gene, CDR1 is MRHNA and CDR2 is SNTAGT. With 4 bases removed from V and 4 bases from J, the gap between germline ends came to 8 bases. This CDR3 spans 13 amino acids. CDR3 region: CASSGGSNQPQHF. CDR3 DNA: TGTGCCAGCAGTGGAGGCAGTAATCAGCCCCAGCATTTT.

V usage is TRBV5-4 and J usage is TRBJ2-1; 10 positions agree with TRBD1. The CDR3 is made up of 16 amino acids. The germline gives CDR1 SGHNT, CDR2 YYREEE (reference sequence). Unmatched junction bases numbered 11, after V lost 4 bases and J lost 7 bases. CDR3: CASSGRDRGRTNEQFF. Here the CDR3 DNA reads TGTGCCAGCAGCGGAAGAGACAGGGGGCGTACGAATGAGCAGTTCTTC. Based on the CDR3 plus reference TRBV5-4 and TRBJ2-1, the full variable domain is ETGVTQSPTHLIKTRGQQVTLRCSSQSGHNTVSWYQQALGQGPQFIFQYYREEENGRGNFPPRFSGLQFPNYSSELNVNALELDDSALYLCASSGRDRGRTNEQFFGPGTRLTVL.

This chain connects TRBV2 to TRBJ2-7; 11 positions match TRBD1. Germline loops: CDR1 SNHLY, CDR2 FYNNEI. V was pared by 6 bases and J by 4 bases, with 5 bases of the junction left unmatched. This CDR3 is 14 amino acids long. CDR3 nucleotide sequence: TGTGCCAGCAGCGGACAGGGGGCTCGGTACGAGCAGTACTTC. Protein sequence: CASSGQGARYEQYF.

This chain links TRBV2 with TRBJ1-3; D is unclear. CDR3 length: 15 residues. V lost 6 bases to trimming and J lost 1 base, with 13 bases between them. Per germline, CDR1 SNHLY and CDR2 FYNNEI. As DNA, the CDR3 is TGTGCCAGCAGCTTCGAATCAGGATCTGGAAACACCATATATTTT. This codes for CASSFESGSGNTIYF.

The V and J genes are TRBV29-1 and TRBJ1-2; TRBD1 might be the D (6 bases). Germline V gives CDR1 SQVTM, CDR2 ANQGSEA. The V end was cut by 1 base, the J end by 2 bases, with 8 bases between. The CDR3 runs 13 residues. The CDR3 DNA sequence: TGCAGCGTTGAAGGGACAGACAACTATGGCTACACCTTC. Its protein is CSVEGTDNYGYTF.